This T cell receptor (beta chain) appears in the sequencing data of a study of blood T cell repertoires in COVID-19. The ends lost 6 bases at V and 4 bases at J; junction bases unmatched: 1. The CDR3 is 14 residues long. Germline V gives CDR1 SNHLY, CDR2 FYNNEI. Only in-frame clones appear in the TCRdb table, and some are missing; sequencing was by immunoSEQ multiplex PCR. The table records more than 300,000 clones, around nine tenths of them present only once. The receptor's source is a young woman who had been exposed to COVID-19. Sequenced: PBMCs or T cells enriched from blood (not recorded which). V and J are TRBV2 and TRBJ1-6, with 9 bases identical to TRBD1. The CDR3 region is CASSGQGYNSPLHF. In DNA form, the CDR3 reads TGTGCCAGCAGCGGACAGGGGTATAATTCACCCCTCCACTTT.